This T cell receptor beta chain was recovered during a study of cytomegalovirus exposure and HLA in healthy donors. Turning to the study itself: From approximately 170 million T cells, an earlier analysis saw roughly 100 million unique TCR beta sequences. General study findings and limits: TCR beta sequences reportedly predicted most subjects' HLA-A and HLA-B alleles accurately.

The CDR3 totals 14 residues. Germline CDR1 reads MNHEY; CDR2 reads SVGAGI. J was trimmed by 1 base and V by 4 bases; bases with no gene match: 1. 60 Vbeta and 13 Jbeta primers were used in PCR. The table came from immunoSEQ multiplex PCR; TCRdb's copy has only in-frame clones and leaves some out. The table shows fewer than 110,000 clones, with about 70% occurring only once. Of note for this clone: Antigen specificity is unknown.

Sequences were obtained from PBMCs. This chain links TRBV6-5 with TRBJ1-1, with 9 nucleotides matching TRBD1. The TCR was taken from a middle-aged woman in good health and CMV-seronegative. The CDR3 region has the DNA TGTGCCAGCAGTTGGGACAGGGCGAACACTGAAGCTTTCTTT. It is translated as CASSWDRANTEAFF.